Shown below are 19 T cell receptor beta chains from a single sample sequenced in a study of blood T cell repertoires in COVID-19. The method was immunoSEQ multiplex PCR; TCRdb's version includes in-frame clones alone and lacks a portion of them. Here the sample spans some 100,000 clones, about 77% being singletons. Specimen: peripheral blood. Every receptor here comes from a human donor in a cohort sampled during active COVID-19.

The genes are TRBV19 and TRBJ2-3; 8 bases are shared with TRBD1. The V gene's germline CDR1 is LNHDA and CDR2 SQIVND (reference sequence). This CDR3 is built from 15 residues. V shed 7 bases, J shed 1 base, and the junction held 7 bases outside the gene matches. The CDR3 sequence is CASKDRVIGTDTQYF. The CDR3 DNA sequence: TGTGCCAGTAAGGACAGGGTTATCGGCACAGATACGCAGTATTTT.

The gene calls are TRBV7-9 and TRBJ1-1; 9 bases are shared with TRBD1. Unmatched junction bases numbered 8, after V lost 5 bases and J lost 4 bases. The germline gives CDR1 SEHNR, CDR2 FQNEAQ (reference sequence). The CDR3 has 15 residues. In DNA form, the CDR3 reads TGTGCCAGCAGCAACACAGGGGGCTTTGGCACTGAAGCTTTCTTT. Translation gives CASSNTGGFGTEAFF.

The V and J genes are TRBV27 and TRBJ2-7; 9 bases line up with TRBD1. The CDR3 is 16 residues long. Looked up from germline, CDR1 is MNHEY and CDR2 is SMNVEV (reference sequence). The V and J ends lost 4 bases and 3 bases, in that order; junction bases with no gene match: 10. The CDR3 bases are TGTGCCAGCAGTTGGACAGGGGTGAGCAGGTACTACGAGCAGTACTTC. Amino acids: CASSWTGVSRYYEQYF.

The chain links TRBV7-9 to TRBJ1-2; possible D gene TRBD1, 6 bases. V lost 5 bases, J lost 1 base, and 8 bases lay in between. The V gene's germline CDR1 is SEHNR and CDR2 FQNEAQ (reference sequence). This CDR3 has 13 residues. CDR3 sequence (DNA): TGTGCCAGCAGCCCACAGGGTAACTATGGCTACACCTTC. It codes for CASSPQGNYGYTF.

CDR3 DNA: TGTGCCAGCAGTTTCGGGGACAGGGAAAATGAAAAACTGTTTTTT. This gives the protein CASSFGDRENEKLFF. The rearrangement links TRBV28 to TRBJ1-4, with TRBD1 identical over 9 bases. Germline-derived CDR1 and CDR2 are MDHEN and SYDVKM. The CDR3 loop spans 15 amino acids. Unmatched junction bases numbered 4, after V lost 3 bases and J lost 5 bases.

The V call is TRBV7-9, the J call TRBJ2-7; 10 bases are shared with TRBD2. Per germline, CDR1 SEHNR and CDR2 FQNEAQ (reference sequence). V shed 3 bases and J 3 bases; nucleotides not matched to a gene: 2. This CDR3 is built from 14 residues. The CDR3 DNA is TGTGCCAGCAGCTTCGGGACTAGCGTCTACGAGCAGTACTTC. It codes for CASSFGTSVYEQYF. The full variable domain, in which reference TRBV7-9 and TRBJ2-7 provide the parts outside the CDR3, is DTGVSQNPRHKITKRGQNVTFRCDPISEHNRLYWYRQTLGQGPEFLTYFQNEAQLEKSRLLSDRFSAERPKGSFSTLEIQRTEQGDSAMYLCASSFGTSVYEQYFGPGTRLTVT.

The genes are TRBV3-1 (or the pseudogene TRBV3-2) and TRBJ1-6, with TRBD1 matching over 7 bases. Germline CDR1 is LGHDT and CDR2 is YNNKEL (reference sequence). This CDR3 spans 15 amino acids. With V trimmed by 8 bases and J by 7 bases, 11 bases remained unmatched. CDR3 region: CASRPVGQLNSPLHF. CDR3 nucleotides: TGTGCCAGCCGACCCGTGGGACAGCTGAATTCACCCCTCCACTTT.

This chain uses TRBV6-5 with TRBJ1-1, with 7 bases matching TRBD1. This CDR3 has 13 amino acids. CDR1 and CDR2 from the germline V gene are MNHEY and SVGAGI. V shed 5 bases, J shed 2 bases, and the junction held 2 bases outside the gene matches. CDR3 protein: CASSRQGNTEAFF. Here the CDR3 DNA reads TGTGCCAGCAGTCGACAGGGTAACACTGAAGCTTTCTTT.

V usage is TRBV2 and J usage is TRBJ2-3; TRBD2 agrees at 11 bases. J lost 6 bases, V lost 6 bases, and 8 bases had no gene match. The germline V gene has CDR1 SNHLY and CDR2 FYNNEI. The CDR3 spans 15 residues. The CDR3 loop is CASSRLAGSRDTQYF. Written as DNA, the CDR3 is TGTGCCAGCAGCAGACTAGCGGGGTCCAGGGATACGCAGTATTTT.

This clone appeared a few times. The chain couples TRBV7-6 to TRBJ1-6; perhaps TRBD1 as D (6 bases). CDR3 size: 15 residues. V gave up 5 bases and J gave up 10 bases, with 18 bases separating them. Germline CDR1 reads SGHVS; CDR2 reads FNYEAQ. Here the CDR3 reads CASSPLQGNVSPLHF. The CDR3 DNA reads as TGTGCCAGCAGCCCCCTACAGGGAAATGTGTCACCCCTCCACTTT.

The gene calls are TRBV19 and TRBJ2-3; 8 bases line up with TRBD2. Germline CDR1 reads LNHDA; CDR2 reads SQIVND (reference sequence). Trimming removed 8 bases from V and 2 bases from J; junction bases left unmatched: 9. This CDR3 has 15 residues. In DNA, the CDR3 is TGTGCCAGTGGCCTCAGGCGGGGGGTCACAGATACGCAGTATTTT. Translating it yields CASGLRRGVTDTQYF.

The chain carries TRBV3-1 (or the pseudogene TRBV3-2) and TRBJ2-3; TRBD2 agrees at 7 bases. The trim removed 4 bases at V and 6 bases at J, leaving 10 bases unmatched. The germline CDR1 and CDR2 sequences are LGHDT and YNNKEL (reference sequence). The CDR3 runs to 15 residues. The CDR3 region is CASSPMAAGRDTQYF. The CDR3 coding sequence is TGTGCCAGCAGCCCTATGGCAGCGGGAAGGGATACGCAGTATTTT.

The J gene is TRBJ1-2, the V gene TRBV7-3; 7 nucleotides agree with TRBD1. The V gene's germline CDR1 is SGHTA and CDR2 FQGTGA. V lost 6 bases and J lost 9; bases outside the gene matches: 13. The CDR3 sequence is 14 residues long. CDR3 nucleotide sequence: TGTGCCAGCAGACTTACAGGGGAAAAGGGGAGCTACACCTTC. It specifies CASRLTGEKGSYTF.

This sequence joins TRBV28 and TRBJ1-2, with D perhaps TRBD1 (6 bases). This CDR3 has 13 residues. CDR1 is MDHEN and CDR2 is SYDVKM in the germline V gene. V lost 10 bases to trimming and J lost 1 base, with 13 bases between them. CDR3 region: CATTIGGNYGYTF. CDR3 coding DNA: TGTGCCACTACAATAGGGGGTAACTATGGCTACACCTTC.

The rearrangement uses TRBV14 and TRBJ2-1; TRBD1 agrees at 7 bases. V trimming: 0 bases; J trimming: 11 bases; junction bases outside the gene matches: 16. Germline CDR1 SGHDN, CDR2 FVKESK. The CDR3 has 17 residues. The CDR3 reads CASSQDWDSLSSLQQFF. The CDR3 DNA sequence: TGTGCCAGCAGCCAAGATTGGGACAGTCTTTCTTCCCTACAGCAGTTCTTC.

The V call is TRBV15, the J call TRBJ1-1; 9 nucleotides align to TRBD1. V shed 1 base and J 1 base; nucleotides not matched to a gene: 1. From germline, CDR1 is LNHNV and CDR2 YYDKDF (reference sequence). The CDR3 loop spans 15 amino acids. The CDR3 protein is CATSRAGQGNTEAFF. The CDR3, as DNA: TGTGCCACCAGCAGAGCGGGACAGGGGAACACTGAAGCTTTCTTT. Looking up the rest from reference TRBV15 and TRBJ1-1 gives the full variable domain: DAMVIQNPRYQVTQFGKPVTLSCSQTLNHNVMYWYQQKSSQAPKLLFHYYDKDFNNEADTPDNFQSRRPNTSFCFLDIRSPGLGDTAMYLCATSRAGQGNTEAFFGQGTRLTVV.

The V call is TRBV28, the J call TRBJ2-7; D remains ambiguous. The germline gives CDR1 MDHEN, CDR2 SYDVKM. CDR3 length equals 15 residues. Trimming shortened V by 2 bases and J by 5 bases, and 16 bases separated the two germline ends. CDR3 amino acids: CASSLGLVESHEQYF. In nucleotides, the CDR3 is TGTGCCAGCAGTTTAGGTCTAGTGGAGTCCCACGAGCAGTACTTC.

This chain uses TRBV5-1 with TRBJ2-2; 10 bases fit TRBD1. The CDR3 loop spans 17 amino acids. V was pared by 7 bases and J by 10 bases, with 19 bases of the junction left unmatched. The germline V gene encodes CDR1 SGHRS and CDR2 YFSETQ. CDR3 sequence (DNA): TGCGCCAGCTCCAGAAACGTCCGGGACAGGGGTAGGGTGGAGCTGTTTTTT. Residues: CASSRNVRDRGRVELFF.

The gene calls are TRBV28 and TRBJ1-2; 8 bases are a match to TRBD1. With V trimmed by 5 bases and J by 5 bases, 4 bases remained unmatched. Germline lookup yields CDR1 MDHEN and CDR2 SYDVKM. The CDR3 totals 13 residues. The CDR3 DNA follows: TGTGCCAGCAGTACCGGGACAGGATATGGCTACACCTTC. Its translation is CASSTGTGYGYTF.